This T cell receptor (beta chain) was recorded in a study of beta chain features in type 1 diabetes. Study details: Sorted cell examination encompassed over 90 million cells across all samples.

Markers CD45RO/CCR7/CD25/CD127/CD95/CD27 served to sort CD4+ naive, central memory, regulatory and stem cell-like memory cells. Populations obtained by sorting all exceeded 98% purity. Points from the study as a whole: A moderate, significant TCRB CDR3 shortening appeared in type 1 diabetes across four CD4+ subsets.

Details on this clone: Antigen unknown.

The CDR3 is 15 amino acids. Unmatched junction bases numbered 1, after V lost 1 base and J lost 2 bases. CDR1 is KGHSH, CDR2 LQKENI, per germline. Expressed TCRB transcripts were sequenced, since all the RNA that had been isolated was reverse transcribed. Assay: immunoSEQ multiplex PCR; the TCRdb copy retains only in-frame clones and omits some. The sample contains some 150,000 clones, just over 9% of which appear only once. This TCR derives from a man between 18 and 35 years old in good health. The gene calls are TRBV18 and TRBJ1-2; 10 bases line up with TRBD1. The sample taken for sequencing was central memory CD4+ T cells from blood. The CDR3 protein is CASSPQGQGNYGYTF. CDR3 in DNA: TGTGCCAGCTCACCACAGGGACAGGGGAACTATGGCTACACCTTC.